The clone carrying this T cell receptor (beta chain) was picked up a small number of times. Assay: immunoSEQ multiplex PCR; the TCRdb copy retains only in-frame clones and omits some. The table has approximately 110,000 clones, about 78% seen once. The sample originates from a study of blood T cell repertoires in COVID-19. Across the whole study: COVID-19 samples from acute and convalescent phases originated in the United States, Italy and Spain. The cDNA or gDNA used as material had been derived from T cells, B-cell-depleted T cells, or PBMCs.

CDR3 length: 18 residues. The germline V gene encodes CDR1 KGHSH and CDR2 LQKENI. Trimming stripped 5 bases from V and 0 bases from J, with 20 bases between. The material sequenced was peripheral blood. This TCR derives from a human donor in a cohort sampled during active or convalescent COVID-19. The chain carries TRBV18 and TRBJ1-3; possible D gene TRBD1, 6 bases. Here the CDR3 reads CASSKTGIPLSSGNTIYF. The DNA of the CDR3 is TGTGCCAGCTCAAAAACAGGGATACCGCTCAGCTCTGGAAACACCATATATTTT.